This T cell receptor beta chain was retrieved from a study of regulatory T cells in long-lasting Graves disease. General study results and limits: Newly diagnosed Graves' patients had higher TCR diversity than persistent ones. Having only a small sample size may have limited accuracy. When disease was persistent, TRBV28, TRBJ1-2 and TRBJ2-5 were the favored segments.

On this clonotype itself: The antigen remains undetermined.

Through Arm-PCR of CDR3 regions and iRepertoire HTBI primers, TCR beta libraries were built. TCRdb called the multiplex PCR reads again in MiXCR, with one record for every CDR3 protein. The table lists a few hundred thousand distinct CDR3 sequences, less than 25% of them singletons. Stated time point: persistent/refractory GD, antithyroid drugs over 5 years with positive TRAb. From PBMCs, RNA was extracted and then used to make the TCR library. V lost 0 bases to trimming and J lost 5 bases, with 19 bases between them. The CDR3 length is 17 residues. Germline V gene sequence: CDR1 DFQATT, CDR2 SNEGSKA (reference sequence).

The receptor was isolated from a female donor with Graves disease. V gene TRBV20-1 combines with J gene TRBJ2-2, with D possibly called TRBD1 or TRBD2 (5 bases each). Material: peripheral blood mononuclear cells (PBMCs), obtained when the disease was refractory, from a patient treated with antithyroid drugs. The CDR3 DNA reads TGCAGTGCTAGAGATCGAGACAGAACCCCGGGAACCGGGGAGCTGTTTTTT. Translated: CSARDRDRTPGTGELFF.